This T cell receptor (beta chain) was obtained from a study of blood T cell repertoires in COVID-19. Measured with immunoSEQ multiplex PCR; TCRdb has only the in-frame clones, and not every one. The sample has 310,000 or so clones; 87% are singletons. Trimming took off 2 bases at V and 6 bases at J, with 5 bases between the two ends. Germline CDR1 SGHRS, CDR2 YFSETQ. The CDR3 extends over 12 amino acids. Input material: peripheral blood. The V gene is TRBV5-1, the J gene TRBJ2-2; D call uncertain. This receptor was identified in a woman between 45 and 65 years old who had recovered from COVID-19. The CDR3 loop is CASSFRPGELFF. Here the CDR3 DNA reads TGCGCCAGCAGCTTCAGGCCCGGGGAGCTGTTTTTT.